These T cell receptor beta chains were read from a single sample in a study of T cells expressing NK-cell markers. Following a re-call of the 5' RACE reads, TCRdb has one entry per CDR3 protein and lacks DNA. The table gives about 460,000 distinct CDR3 sequences; the top ten clones make up 1.4% of it. The material sequenced was blood T cells: a sorted CD56 or NKG2C T cell subset, CD4+ or CD8+ T cells, or bulk PBMC T cells (not recorded which). These receptor sequences come from a woman in her forties or fifties in good health. The CDR3 runs from the conserved cysteine through the conserved F or W.

j_call: TRBJ2-3
v_call: TRBV20-1
cdr3_aa: CSAAGGGVAADTQYF

j_call: TRBJ2-3
v_call: TRBV7-9
cdr3_aa: CASSLVASGRSDTQYF

j_call: TRBJ2-2
v_call: TRBV30
cdr3_aa: CAWSGTVGTSTGELFF

j_call: TRBJ1-3
v_call: TRBV6-1
cdr3_aa: CASSETHIAGGNTIYF

j_call: TRBJ2-3
v_call: TRBV20-1
cdr3_aa: CSARALAGGPTDTQYF

j_call: TRBJ2-5
v_call: TRBV20-1
cdr3_aa: CSASGGRVETQYF

j_call: TRBJ2-1
v_call: TRBV5-1
cdr3_aa: CASSVTSGSTEQFF

j_call: TRBJ2-1
v_call: TRBV12-3/TRBV12-4
cdr3_aa: CASSPSGSVYNEQFF

j_call: TRBJ1-4
v_call: TRBV6-5
cdr3_aa: CASSPNFRATTNEKLFF

j_call: TRBJ1-6
v_call: TRBV2
cdr3_aa: CASSGASPLHF

j_call: TRBJ2-4
v_call: TRBV24-1
cdr3_aa: CATSERGGIQYF

j_call: TRBJ2-1
v_call: TRBV6-5
cdr3_aa: CASRRGIDSYNEQFF

j_call: TRBJ1-3
v_call: TRBV14
cdr3_aa: CASRFTGVSGNTIYF

j_call: TRBJ2-3
v_call: TRBV28
cdr3_aa: CASSLTGTGLTDTQYF

j_call: TRBJ1-4
v_call: TRBV25-1
cdr3_aa: CASSGAGQTSVNEKLFF

j_call: TRBJ2-1
v_call: TRBV10-3
cdr3_aa: CAIRPVGLHNEQFF

j_call: TRBJ1-1
v_call: TRBV5-6
cdr3_aa: CASSGQGARTEAFF

j_call: TRBJ2-1
v_call: TRBV10-3
cdr3_aa: CAISDIGQGIDEQFF

j_call: TRBJ2-3
v_call: TRBV20-1
cdr3_aa: CSASTSGIADTQYF

j_call: TRBJ1-3
v_call: TRBV20-1
cdr3_aa: CSARARDRGVKNSGNTIYF

j_call: TRBJ2-5
v_call: TRBV11-3
cdr3_aa: CASSSLRGPWTQYF

j_call: TRBJ1-4
v_call: TRBV12-3/TRBV12-4
cdr3_aa: CASSQGRGEKLFF

j_call: TRBJ2-1
v_call: TRBV5-4
cdr3_aa: CASSLSIADNEQFF

j_call: TRBJ1-6
v_call: TRBV12-3/TRBV12-4
cdr3_aa: CASSKGQGMDSPLHF

j_call: TRBJ2-1
v_call: TRBV5-1
cdr3_aa: CASSTRGFMNRLAGVEQFF

j_call: TRBJ2-3
v_call: TRBV27
cdr3_aa: CASSLLGSTDTQYF

j_call: TRBJ2-1
v_call: TRBV11-3
cdr3_aa: CASSSFDAGHSSYNEQFF

j_call: TRBJ2-5
v_call: TRBV2
cdr3_aa: CASKGHEQETQYF

j_call: TRBJ2-4
v_call: TRBV6-6
cdr3_aa: CASSYLVLGKVDIQYF

j_call: TRBJ1-4
v_call: TRBV11-3
cdr3_aa: CASSPRGEPSNEKLFF

j_call: TRBJ2-3
v_call: TRBV7-2
cdr3_aa: CASSPGTQAADTQYF

j_call: TRBJ2-5
v_call: TRBV28
cdr3_aa: CASSRRLQETQYF

j_call: TRBJ2-2
v_call: TRBV25-1
cdr3_aa: CASSESGVTGELFF

j_call: TRBJ1-4
v_call: TRBV4-2
cdr3_aa: CASSQESLPGNEKLFF

j_call: TRBJ2-7
v_call: TRBV4-2
cdr3_aa: CASSQDLTSGRPYEQYF

j_call: TRBJ2-3
v_call: TRBV27
cdr3_aa: CASSLLRESTDTQYF